This T cell receptor beta chain stems from a study of blood T cell repertoires in COVID-19. Produced via immunoSEQ multiplex PCR; TCRdb's table is partial and in-frame only. Of 95,000 to 100,000 clones listed, around 80% are singletons. Germline CDR1 and CDR2: SGHRS and YFSETQ. The trim removed 4 bases at V and 7 bases at J, leaving 8 bases unmatched. This CDR3 contains 15 residues. Input material: peripheral blood. This clonotype was sampled from a man aged 65-85 years with acute or convalescent COVID-19. This chain connects TRBV5-1 to TRBJ1-4; 9 bases map to TRBD1. The CDR3 DNA follows: TGCGCCAGCAGCATGGCCGGGACAGGGTCTGAAAAACTGTTTTTT. Translated: CASSMAGTGSEKLFF.